A single T cell receptor (beta chain) is shown here with its context. The target antigen is unknown. Germline lookup yields CDR1 LGHNA and CDR2 YNFKEQ. The CDR3 has 15 amino acids. V was cut by 1 base and J by 2 bases, with 12 bases left in between. The entry originates in a study of CD8 T cells in ankylosing spondylitis. Library preparation for TCR beta used quantitative 5'-RACE with molecular barcodes. TCRdb reprocessed the 5' RACE reads with MiXCR, giving one entry per CDR3 protein. The repertoire consists of fewer than 750,000 distinct CDR3 sequences, with under 20% occurring once and the leading ten covering around 19%. Study-wide points: Reportedly, disease-linked clones are significantly enriched in ankylosing spondylitis patients' matched synovial fluid. What appeared characteristic of ankylosing spondylitis blood was a TCR beta motif of several highly homologous variants. Within peripheral blood, clones linked to disease were CD8+ and relatively rare.

The TCR sequence derives from a male donor with ankylosing spondylitis. The rearrangement links TRBV4-2 to TRBJ2-7, with D hard to call. The sample taken for sequencing was blood, either unsorted or a sorted T cell fraction (not recorded which). CDR3 sequence: CASSQASQTTYEQYF. CDR3 bases: TGTGCCAGCAGCCAAGCGTCGCAGACAACCTACGAGCAGTACTTC.